The rows below give T cell receptor beta chains drawn from one sample of a study of T cells in Graves' hyperthyroidism and ophthalmopathy. MiXCR, run by TCRdb on the multiplex PCR reads, gives a single entry per CDR3 protein. The data hold roughly 420,000 distinct CDR3 sequences, with approximately 14% observed a single time. The sequencing input was blood. The receptors stem from a woman aged 18 to 35 with Graves' hyperthyroidism. CDR3s include the opening cysteine and the closing phenylalanine or tryptophan. A D gene is named only where the DNA matches it firmly. The listing skips clone size in some rows; elsewhere it reads once, few, many or a size class.

d_call: -
j_call: TRBJ2-1
v_call: TRBV9
clone_size: few
cdr3_aa: CASSSRIRLEDSLGEQFF
cdr3_nt: TGTGCCAGCAGCTCCCGGATTCGATTGGAGGACTCCCTTGGTGAGCAGTTCTTC

d_call: TRBD2
j_call: TRBJ2-1
v_call: TRBV18
clone_size: many
cdr3_aa: CATAATSGGADNEQFF
cdr3_nt: TGTGCCACCGCGGCGACTAGCGGGGGGGCAGACAATGAGCAGTTCTTC

d_call: TRBD1
j_call: TRBJ1-1
v_call: TRBV29-1
clone_size: many
cdr3_aa: CSVKDRRGTEAFF
cdr3_nt: TGCAGCGTTAAGGACAGGAGGGGGACTGAAGCTTTCTTT

d_call: -
j_call: TRBJ2-3
v_call: TRBV15
clone_size: many
cdr3_aa: CATSSPRDTQYF
cdr3_nt: TGTGCCACCAGCAGCCCGAGGGATACGCAGTATTTT

d_call: -
j_call: TRBJ2-3
v_call: TRBV7-9
clone_size: -
cdr3_aa: CASSRWGIDTQYF
cdr3_nt: TGTGCCAGCAGCCGGTGGGGTATTGATACGCAGTATTTT

d_call: TRBD2
j_call: TRBJ2-5
v_call: TRBV2
clone_size: many
cdr3_aa: CASREGLAAGWETQYF
cdr3_nt: TGTGCCAGCAGGGAGGGACTAGCGGCCGGCTGGGAGACCCAGTACTTC

d_call: TRBD2
j_call: TRBJ2-1
v_call: TRBV19
clone_size: few
cdr3_aa: CASSISLGLGTNEQFF
cdr3_nt: TGTGCCAGTAGTATAAGCCTCGGACTAGGGACTAATGAGCAGTTCTTC

d_call: TRBD2
j_call: TRBJ2-2
v_call: TRBV2
clone_size: many
cdr3_aa: CASISGLAGTGELFF
cdr3_nt: TGTGCCAGCATTTCCGGACTAGCGGGAACCGGGGAGCTGTTTTTT

d_call: TRBD1
j_call: TRBJ2-7
v_call: TRBV11-2
clone_size: -
cdr3_aa: CASSDLQGATVGEQYF
cdr3_nt: TGTGCCAGCAGCGACCTGCAGGGGGCGACCGTTGGCGAGCAGTACTTC

d_call: TRBD1
j_call: TRBJ2-1
v_call: TRBV14
clone_size: many
cdr3_aa: CASSQRQGAVDEQFF
cdr3_nt: TGTGCCAGCAGCCAACGACAGGGGGCGGTTGATGAGCAGTTCTTC

d_call: -
j_call: TRBJ1-2
v_call: TRBV19
clone_size: -
cdr3_aa: CASSPSGWGYYGYTF
cdr3_nt: TGTGCCAGTAGCCCATCGGGGTGGGGATACTATGGCTACACCTTC

d_call: -
j_call: TRBJ1-6
v_call: TRBV2
clone_size: many
cdr3_aa: CASRVLENSPLHF
cdr3_nt: TGTGCCAGCAGAGTTCTAGAGAATTCACCCCTCCACTTT

d_call: TRBD2
j_call: TRBJ2-1
v_call: TRBV12-5
clone_size: many
cdr3_aa: CASGFELAGANEQFF
cdr3_nt: TGTGCTAGTGGTTTTGAACTAGCGGGAGCTAATGAGCAGTTCTTC

d_call: -
j_call: TRBJ2-7
v_call: TRBV7-9
clone_size: many
cdr3_aa: CASSLLRADPYEQYF
cdr3_nt: TGTGCCAGCAGCCTCCTGAGGGCAGATCCCTACGAGCAGTACTTC

d_call: -
j_call: TRBJ1-4
v_call: TRBV5-1
clone_size: -
cdr3_aa: CASSLNGARAEKLFF
cdr3_nt: TGCGCCAGCAGCTTGAACGGGGCTCGGGCAGAAAAACTGTTTTTT

d_call: TRBD1
j_call: TRBJ1-2
v_call: TRBV11-2
clone_size: -
cdr3_aa: CASSLDLVTGGWYGYTF
cdr3_nt: TGTGCCAGCAGCTTAGATCTGGTGACAGGGGGCTGGTATGGCTACACCTTC

d_call: TRBD2
j_call: TRBJ2-1
v_call: TRBV20-1
clone_size: -
cdr3_aa: CSARKSGGAEEQFF
cdr3_nt: TGCAGTGCTAGAAAAAGCGGGGGGGCGGAGGAGCAGTTCTTC

d_call: -
j_call: TRBJ2-1
v_call: TRBV5-8
clone_size: -
cdr3_aa: CASSIRAEQFF
cdr3_nt: TGTGCCAGCAGCATCCGGGCAGAGCAGTTCTTC

d_call: TRBD2
j_call: TRBJ2-1
v_call: TRBV20-1
clone_size: few
cdr3_aa: CSARPSGRHEQFF
cdr3_nt: TGCAGTGCTAGGCCTAGCGGGAGACATGAGCAGTTCTTC

d_call: -
j_call: TRBJ2-3
v_call: TRBV12-3/TRBV12-4
clone_size: many
cdr3_aa: CASSLRWGYRSTDTQYF
cdr3_nt: TGTGCCAGCAGTCTCCGTTGGGGTTATAGGTCCACAGATACGCAGTATTTT

d_call: -
j_call: TRBJ2-7
v_call: TRBV3-1
clone_size: many
cdr3_aa: CASSRRGHEQYF
cdr3_nt: TGTGCCAGCAGCCGAAGGGGCCACGAGCAGTACTTC

d_call: -
j_call: TRBJ1-3
v_call: TRBV9
clone_size: many
cdr3_aa: CASSVGDTRNTIYF
cdr3_nt: TGTGCCAGCAGCGTAGGGGACACACGAAACACCATATATTTT

d_call: -
j_call: TRBJ1-1
v_call: TRBV3-1
clone_size: few
cdr3_aa: CASSQDWGGTEAFF
cdr3_nt: TGTGCCAGCAGCCAAGACTGGGGGGGCACTGAAGCTTTCTTT

d_call: -
j_call: TRBJ1-1
v_call: TRBV28
clone_size: -
cdr3_aa: CASSGPRSLAEAFF
cdr3_nt: TGTGCCAGCAGTGGCCCCCGATCGTTGGCTGAAGCTTTCTTT

d_call: -
j_call: TRBJ1-2
v_call: TRBV27
clone_size: many
cdr3_aa: CASSLTATAYGYTF
cdr3_nt: TGTGCCAGCAGTTTGACCGCGACAGCCTATGGCTACACCTTC

d_call: -
j_call: TRBJ2-1
v_call: TRBV12-3/TRBV12-4
clone_size: many
cdr3_aa: CASSPRQGVNNEQFF
cdr3_nt: TGTGCCAGCAGTCCCCGACAAGGGGTTAACAATGAGCAGTTCTTC

d_call: -
j_call: TRBJ1-2
v_call: TRBV20-1
clone_size: many
cdr3_aa: CSATRVLYGYTF
cdr3_nt: TGCAGTGCTACCCGGGTCCTTTATGGCTACACCTTC

d_call: TRBD2
j_call: TRBJ2-7
v_call: TRBV5-1
clone_size: many
cdr3_aa: CASSSDREDF
cdr3_nt: TGCGCCAGCAGCTCCGACCGGGAGGACTTC

d_call: -
j_call: TRBJ2-5
v_call: TRBV6-1
clone_size: -
cdr3_aa: CASRAPRGLSALAETQYF
cdr3_nt: TGTGCCAGCAGGGCCCCCAGGGGCCTCTCTGCCCTGGCGGAGACCCAGTACTTC

d_call: TRBD2
j_call: TRBJ2-7
v_call: TRBV28
clone_size: many
cdr3_aa: CASSLGGEGYEQYF
cdr3_nt: TGTGCCAGCAGTTTAGGAGGGGAGGGCTACGAGCAGTACTTC

d_call: -
j_call: TRBJ2-3
v_call: TRBV13
clone_size: many
cdr3_aa: CASSLTGDGTDTQYF
cdr3_nt: TGTGCCAGCAGCTTAACGGGAGACGGCACAGATACGCAGTATTTT

d_call: -
j_call: TRBJ2-5
v_call: TRBV28
clone_size: many
cdr3_aa: CASSLGGQGETQYF
cdr3_nt: TGTGCCAGCAGTTTGGGGGGGCAGGGGGAGACCCAGTACTTC

d_call: -
j_call: TRBJ2-1
v_call: TRBV12-3/TRBV12-4
clone_size: many
cdr3_aa: CASGLRNEQFF
cdr3_nt: TGTGCCAGCGGCTTACGGAATGAGCAGTTCTTC

d_call: -
j_call: TRBJ2-3
v_call: TRBV20-1
clone_size: many
cdr3_aa: CSAPTLDIASTDTQYF
cdr3_nt: TGCAGTGCCCCAACCCTTGACATTGCTAGCACAGATACGCAGTATTTT

d_call: -
j_call: TRBJ1-1
v_call: TRBV18
clone_size: many
cdr3_aa: CASSPGLSETEAFF
cdr3_nt: TGTGCCAGCTCACCAGGTTTGAGCGAAACTGAAGCTTTCTTT

d_call: -
j_call: TRBJ1-2
v_call: TRBV5-6
clone_size: many
cdr3_aa: CASSLKGRGYGYTF
cdr3_nt: TGTGCCAGCAGCTTGAAGGGGAGGGGCTATGGCTACACCTTC

d_call: -
j_call: TRBJ1-2
v_call: TRBV20-1
clone_size: many
cdr3_aa: CSAEGGVAGAVYGYTF
cdr3_nt: TGCAGTGCTGAGGGAGGAGTTGCGGGGGCAGTCTATGGCTACACCTTC

d_call: -
j_call: TRBJ2-7
v_call: TRBV29-1
clone_size: many
cdr3_aa: CSVDGGLGEQYF
cdr3_nt: TGCAGCGTTGACGGGGGGCTGGGGGAGCAGTACTTC

d_call: -
j_call: TRBJ2-2
v_call: TRBV11-2
clone_size: -
cdr3_aa: CASSRLENTGELFF
cdr3_nt: TGTGCCAGCAGCAGGCTGGAGAACACCGGGGAGCTGTTTTTT

d_call: TRBD1
j_call: TRBJ2-7
v_call: TRBV7-7
clone_size: many
cdr3_aa: CASSLGTGVSYEQYF
cdr3_nt: TGTGCTAGCAGCTTAGGGACAGGGGTCTCCTACGAGCAGTACTTC

d_call: -
j_call: TRBJ2-5
v_call: TRBV19
clone_size: few
cdr3_aa: CASRDLGRNQETQYF
cdr3_nt: TGTGCCAGTAGGGACCTGGGACGGAACCAAGAGACCCAGTACTTC

d_call: TRBD1
j_call: TRBJ2-7
v_call: TRBV7-6
clone_size: many
cdr3_aa: CASSHGTELSYEQYF
cdr3_nt: TGTGCCAGCAGCCACGGGACAGAACTCTCCTACGAGCAGTACTTC

d_call: TRBD1
j_call: TRBJ2-7
v_call: TRBV13
clone_size: few
cdr3_aa: CASSHSTGWDEQYF
cdr3_nt: TGTGCCAGCAGTCATTCGACAGGGTGGGACGAGCAGTACTTC

d_call: -
j_call: TRBJ2-7
v_call: TRBV7-8
clone_size: many
cdr3_aa: CASSSGTGYEQYF
cdr3_nt: TGTGCCAGCAGCTCTGGGACGGGGTACGAGCAGTACTTC

d_call: -
j_call: TRBJ1-1
v_call: TRBV18
clone_size: many
cdr3_aa: CASSPRREAGTEAFF
cdr3_nt: TGTGCCAGCTCACCACGGAGGGAAGCGGGCACTGAAGCTTTCTTT

d_call: -
j_call: TRBJ2-7
v_call: TRBV6-5
clone_size: -
cdr3_aa: CASSYSSGSLYEQYF
cdr3_nt: TGTGCCAGCAGTTACTCAAGCGGGTCTCTCTACGAGCAGTACTTC

d_call: -
j_call: TRBJ2-1
v_call: TRBV6-2/TRBV6-3
clone_size: -
cdr3_aa: CASSYSSLTFSYNEQFF
cdr3_nt: TGTGCCAGCAGTTACTCGAGTCTAACCTTCTCCTACAATGAGCAGTTCTTC

d_call: -
j_call: TRBJ2-7
v_call: TRBV11-3
clone_size: many
cdr3_aa: CASSPNTFAEQYF
cdr3_nt: TGTGCCAGCAGCCCGAACACCTTCGCGGAGCAGTACTTC

d_call: -
j_call: TRBJ2-3
v_call: TRBV5-1
clone_size: many
cdr3_aa: CASSVSGGSEDTQYF
cdr3_nt: TGCGCCAGCAGTGTATCGGGGGGCTCCGAGGATACGCAGTATTTT

d_call: -
j_call: TRBJ1-5
v_call: TRBV20-1
clone_size: many
cdr3_aa: CSASVGAQPQHF
cdr3_nt: TGCAGTGCTAGTGTCGGGGCTCAGCCCCAGCATTTT

d_call: TRBD2
j_call: TRBJ2-1
v_call: TRBV4-2
clone_size: few
cdr3_aa: CASSQGPPSGYNEQFF
cdr3_nt: TGTGCCAGCAGCCAGGGCCCCCCTAGCGGGTACAATGAGCAGTTCTTC

d_call: -
j_call: TRBJ2-7
v_call: TRBV27
clone_size: many
cdr3_aa: CASGSLEASKKDEQYF
cdr3_nt: TGTGCCAGCGGTAGCCTCGAGGCGAGTAAGAAAGACGAGCAGTACTTC

d_call: TRBD2
j_call: TRBJ2-5
v_call: TRBV6-1
clone_size: few
cdr3_aa: CASKETAGGHETQYF
cdr3_nt: TGTGCCAGCAAAGAGACAGCGGGGGGGCACGAGACCCAGTACTTC